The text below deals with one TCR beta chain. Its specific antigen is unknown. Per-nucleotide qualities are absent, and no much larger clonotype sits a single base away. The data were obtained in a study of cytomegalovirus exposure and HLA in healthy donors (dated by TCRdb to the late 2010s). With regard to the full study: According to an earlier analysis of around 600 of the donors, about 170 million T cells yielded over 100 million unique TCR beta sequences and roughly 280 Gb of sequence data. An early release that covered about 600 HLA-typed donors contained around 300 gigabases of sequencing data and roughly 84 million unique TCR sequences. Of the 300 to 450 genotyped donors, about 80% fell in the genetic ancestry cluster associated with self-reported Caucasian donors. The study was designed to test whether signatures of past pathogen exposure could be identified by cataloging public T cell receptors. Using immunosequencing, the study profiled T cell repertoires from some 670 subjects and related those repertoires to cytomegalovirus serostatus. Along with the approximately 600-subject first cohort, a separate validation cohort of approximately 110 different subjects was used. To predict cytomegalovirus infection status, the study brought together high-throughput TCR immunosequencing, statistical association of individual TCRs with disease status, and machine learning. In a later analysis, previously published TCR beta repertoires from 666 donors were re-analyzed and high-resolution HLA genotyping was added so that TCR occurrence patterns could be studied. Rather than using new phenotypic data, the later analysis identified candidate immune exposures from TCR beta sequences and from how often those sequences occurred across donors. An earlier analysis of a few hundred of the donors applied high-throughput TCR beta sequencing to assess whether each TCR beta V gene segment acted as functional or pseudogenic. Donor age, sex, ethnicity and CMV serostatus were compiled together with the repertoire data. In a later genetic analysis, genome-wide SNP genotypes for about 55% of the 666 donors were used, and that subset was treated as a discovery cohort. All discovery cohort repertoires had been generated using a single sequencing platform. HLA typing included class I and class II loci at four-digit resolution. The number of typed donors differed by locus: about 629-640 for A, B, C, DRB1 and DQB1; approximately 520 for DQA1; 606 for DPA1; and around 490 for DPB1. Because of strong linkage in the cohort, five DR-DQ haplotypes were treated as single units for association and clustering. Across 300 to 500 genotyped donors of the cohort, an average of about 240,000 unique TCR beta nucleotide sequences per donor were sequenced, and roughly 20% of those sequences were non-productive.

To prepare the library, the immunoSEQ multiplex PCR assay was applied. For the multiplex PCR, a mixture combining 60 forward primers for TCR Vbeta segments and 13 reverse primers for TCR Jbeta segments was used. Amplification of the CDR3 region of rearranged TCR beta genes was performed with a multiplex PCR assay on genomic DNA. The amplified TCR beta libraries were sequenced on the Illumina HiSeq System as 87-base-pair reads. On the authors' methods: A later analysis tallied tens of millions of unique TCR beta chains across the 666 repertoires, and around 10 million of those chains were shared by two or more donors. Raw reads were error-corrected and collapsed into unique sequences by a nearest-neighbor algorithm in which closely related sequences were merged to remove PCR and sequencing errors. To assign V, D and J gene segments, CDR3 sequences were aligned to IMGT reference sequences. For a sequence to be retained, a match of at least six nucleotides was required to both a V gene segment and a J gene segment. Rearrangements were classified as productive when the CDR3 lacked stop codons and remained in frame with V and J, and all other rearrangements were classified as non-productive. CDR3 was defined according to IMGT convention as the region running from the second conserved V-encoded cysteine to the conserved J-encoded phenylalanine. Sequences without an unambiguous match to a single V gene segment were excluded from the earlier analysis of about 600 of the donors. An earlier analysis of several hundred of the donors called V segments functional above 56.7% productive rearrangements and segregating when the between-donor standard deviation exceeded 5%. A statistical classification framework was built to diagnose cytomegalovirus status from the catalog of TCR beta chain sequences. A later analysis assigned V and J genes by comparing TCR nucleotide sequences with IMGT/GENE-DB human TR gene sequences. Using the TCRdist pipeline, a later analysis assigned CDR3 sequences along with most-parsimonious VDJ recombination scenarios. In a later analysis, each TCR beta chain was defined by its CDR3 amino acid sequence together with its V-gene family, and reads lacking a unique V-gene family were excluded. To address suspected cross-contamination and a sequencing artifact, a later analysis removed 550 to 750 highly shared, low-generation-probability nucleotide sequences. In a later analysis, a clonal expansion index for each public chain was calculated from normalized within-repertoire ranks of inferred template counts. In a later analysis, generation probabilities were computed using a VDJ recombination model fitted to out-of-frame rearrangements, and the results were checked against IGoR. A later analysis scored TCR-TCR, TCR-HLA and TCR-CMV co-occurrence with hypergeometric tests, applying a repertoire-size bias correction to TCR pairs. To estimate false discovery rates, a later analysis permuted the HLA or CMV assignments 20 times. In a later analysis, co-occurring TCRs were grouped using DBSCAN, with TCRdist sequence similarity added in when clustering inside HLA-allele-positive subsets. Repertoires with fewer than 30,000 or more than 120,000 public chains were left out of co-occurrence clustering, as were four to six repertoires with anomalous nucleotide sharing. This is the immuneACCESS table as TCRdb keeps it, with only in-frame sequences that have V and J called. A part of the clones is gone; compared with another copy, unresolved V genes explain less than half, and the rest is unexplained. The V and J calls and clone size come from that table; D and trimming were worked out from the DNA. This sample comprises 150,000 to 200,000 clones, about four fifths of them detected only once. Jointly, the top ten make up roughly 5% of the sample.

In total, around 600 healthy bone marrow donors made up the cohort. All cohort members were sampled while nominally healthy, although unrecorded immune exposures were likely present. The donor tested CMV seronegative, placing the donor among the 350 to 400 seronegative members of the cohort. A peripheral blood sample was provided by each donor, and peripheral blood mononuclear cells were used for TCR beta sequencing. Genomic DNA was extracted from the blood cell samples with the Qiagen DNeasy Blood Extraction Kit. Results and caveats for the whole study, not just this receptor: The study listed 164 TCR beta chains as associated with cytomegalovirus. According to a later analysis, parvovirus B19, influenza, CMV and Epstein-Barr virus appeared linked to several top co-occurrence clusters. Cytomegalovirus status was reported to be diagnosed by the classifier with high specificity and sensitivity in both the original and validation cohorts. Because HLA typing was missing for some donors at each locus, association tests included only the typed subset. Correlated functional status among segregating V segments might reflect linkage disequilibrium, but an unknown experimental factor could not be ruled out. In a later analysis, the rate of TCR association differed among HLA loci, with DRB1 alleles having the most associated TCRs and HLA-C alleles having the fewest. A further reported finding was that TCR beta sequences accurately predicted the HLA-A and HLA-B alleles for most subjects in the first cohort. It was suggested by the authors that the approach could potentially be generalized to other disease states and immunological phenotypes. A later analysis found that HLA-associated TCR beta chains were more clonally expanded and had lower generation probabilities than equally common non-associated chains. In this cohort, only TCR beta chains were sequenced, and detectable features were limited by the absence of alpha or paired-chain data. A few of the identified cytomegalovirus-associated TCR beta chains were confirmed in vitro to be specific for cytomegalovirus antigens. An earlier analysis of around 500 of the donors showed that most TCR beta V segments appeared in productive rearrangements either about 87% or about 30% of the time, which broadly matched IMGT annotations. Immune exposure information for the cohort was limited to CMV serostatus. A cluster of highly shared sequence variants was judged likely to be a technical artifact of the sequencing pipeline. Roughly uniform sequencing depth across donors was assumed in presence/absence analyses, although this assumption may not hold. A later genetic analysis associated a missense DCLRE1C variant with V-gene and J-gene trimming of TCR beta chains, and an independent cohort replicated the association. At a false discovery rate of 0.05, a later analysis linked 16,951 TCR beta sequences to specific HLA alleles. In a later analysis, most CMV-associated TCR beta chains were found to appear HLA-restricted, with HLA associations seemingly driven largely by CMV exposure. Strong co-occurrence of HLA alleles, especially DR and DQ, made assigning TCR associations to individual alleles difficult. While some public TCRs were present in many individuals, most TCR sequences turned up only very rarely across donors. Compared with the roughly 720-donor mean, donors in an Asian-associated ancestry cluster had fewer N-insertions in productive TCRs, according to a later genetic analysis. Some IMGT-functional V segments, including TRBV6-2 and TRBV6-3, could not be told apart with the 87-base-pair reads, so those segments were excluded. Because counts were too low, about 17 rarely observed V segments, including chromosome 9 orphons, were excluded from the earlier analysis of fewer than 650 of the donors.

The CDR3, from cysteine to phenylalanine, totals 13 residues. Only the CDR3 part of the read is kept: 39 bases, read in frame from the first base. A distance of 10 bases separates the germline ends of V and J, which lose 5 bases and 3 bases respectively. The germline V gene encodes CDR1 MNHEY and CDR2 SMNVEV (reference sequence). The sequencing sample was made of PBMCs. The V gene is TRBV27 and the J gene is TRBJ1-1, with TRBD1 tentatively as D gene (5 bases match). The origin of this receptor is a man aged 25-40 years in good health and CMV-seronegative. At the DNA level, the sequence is TGTGCCAGCAGTATTCGACAGTACACTGAAGCTTTCTTT. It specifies CASSIRQYTEAFF.